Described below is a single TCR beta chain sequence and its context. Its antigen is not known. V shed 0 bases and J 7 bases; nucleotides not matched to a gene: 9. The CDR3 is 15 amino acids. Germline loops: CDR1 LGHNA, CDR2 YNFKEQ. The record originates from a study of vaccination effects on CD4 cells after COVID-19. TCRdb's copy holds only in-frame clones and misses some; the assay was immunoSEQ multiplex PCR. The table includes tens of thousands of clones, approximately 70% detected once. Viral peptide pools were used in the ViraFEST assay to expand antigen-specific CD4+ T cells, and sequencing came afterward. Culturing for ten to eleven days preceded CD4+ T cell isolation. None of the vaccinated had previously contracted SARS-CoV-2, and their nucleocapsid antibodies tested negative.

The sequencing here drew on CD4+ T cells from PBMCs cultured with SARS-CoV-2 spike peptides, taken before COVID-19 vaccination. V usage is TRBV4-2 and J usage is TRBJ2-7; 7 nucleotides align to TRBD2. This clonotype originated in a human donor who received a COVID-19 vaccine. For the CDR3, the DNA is TGTGCCAGCAGCCAAGATCAAACCGGGGGGAGGGAGCAGTACTTC. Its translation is CASSQDQTGGREQYF.